These 2 T cell receptor beta chains originate from one sample sequenced in a study of STAT5B mutations in CD4+ large granular lymphocyte leukemia. Sequencing was performed with immunoSEQ multiplex PCR; in TCRdb, only in-frame clones are kept and a portion is missing. Here the sample spans about 30,000 clones, under 85% being singletons. What was sequenced was CD4+ T cells from blood buffy coats. These receptors originate from a human donor in good health.

The DNA for the CDR3 is TGTGCCAGCAGTGAAGCGCGTCGGGGGAGGGCCGGGGATGAGCAGTTCTTC. Amino acids: CASSEARRGRAGDEQFF. This sequence joins TRBV6-1 and TRBJ2-1; TRBD2 matches at 7 bases. This CDR3 is 17 amino acids long. Germline V gene sequence: CDR1 MNHNS, CDR2 SASEGT. V lost 0 bases to trimming and J lost 8 bases; unmatched junction nucleotides: 13.

This sequence joins TRBV6-5 and TRBJ1-5, with D unresolved. The V gene lost 0 bases and the J gene lost 0 bases, with 3 bases spanning the gap. The CDR3 is 14 residues long. Per the germline V gene, CDR1 is MNHEY and CDR2 is SVGAGI. This CDR3 reads CASSYSSSNQPQHF. CDR3 sequence (DNA): TGTGCCAGCAGTTACTCGAGTAGCAATCAGCCCCAGCATTTT.